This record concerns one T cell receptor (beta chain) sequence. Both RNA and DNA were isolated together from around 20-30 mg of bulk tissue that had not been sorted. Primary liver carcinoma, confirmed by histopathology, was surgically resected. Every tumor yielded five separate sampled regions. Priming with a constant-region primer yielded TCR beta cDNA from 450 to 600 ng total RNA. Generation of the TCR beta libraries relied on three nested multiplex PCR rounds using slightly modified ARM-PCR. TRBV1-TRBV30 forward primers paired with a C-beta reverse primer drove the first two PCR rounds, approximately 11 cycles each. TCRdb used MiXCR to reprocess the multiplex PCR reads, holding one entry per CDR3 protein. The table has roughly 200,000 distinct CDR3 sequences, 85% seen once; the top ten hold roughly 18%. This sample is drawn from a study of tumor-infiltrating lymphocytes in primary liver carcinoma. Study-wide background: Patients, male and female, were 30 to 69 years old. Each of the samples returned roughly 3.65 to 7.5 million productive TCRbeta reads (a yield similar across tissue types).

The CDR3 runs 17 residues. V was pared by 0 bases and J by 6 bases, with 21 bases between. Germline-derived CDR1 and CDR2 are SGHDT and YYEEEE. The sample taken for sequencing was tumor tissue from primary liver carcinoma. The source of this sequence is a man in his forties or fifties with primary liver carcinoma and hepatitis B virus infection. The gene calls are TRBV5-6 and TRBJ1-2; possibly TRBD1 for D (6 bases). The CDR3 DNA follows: TGTGCCAGCAGCTTGGAACAGGGAAAGCGCCCCCTCGATGGCTACACCTTC. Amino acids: CASSLEQGKRPLDGYTF. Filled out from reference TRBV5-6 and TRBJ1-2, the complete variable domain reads DAGVTQSPTHLIKTRGQQVTLRCSPKSGHDTVSWYQQALGQGPQFIFQYYEEEERQRGNFPDRFSGHQFPNYSSELNVNALLLGDSALYLCASSLEQGKRPLDGYTFGSGTRLTVV.